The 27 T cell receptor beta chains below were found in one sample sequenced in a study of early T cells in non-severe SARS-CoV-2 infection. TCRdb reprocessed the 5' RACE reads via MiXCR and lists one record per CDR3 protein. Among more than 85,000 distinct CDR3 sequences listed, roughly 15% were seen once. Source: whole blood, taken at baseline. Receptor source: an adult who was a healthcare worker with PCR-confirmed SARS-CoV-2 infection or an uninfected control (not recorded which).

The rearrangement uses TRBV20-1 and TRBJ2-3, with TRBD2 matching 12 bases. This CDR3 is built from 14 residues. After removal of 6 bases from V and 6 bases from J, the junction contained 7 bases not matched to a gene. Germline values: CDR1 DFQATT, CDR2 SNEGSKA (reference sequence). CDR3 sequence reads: CSATGLAGIDTQYF. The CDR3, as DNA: TGCAGTGCCACCGGACTAGCGGGGATCGATACGCAGTATTTT.

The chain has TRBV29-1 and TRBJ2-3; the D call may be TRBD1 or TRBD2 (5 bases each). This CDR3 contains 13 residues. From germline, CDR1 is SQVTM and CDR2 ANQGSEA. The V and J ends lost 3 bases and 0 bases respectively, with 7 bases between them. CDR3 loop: CSVEGESTDTQYF. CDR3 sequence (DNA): TGCAGCGTTGAGGGGGAGAGCACAGATACGCAGTATTTT.

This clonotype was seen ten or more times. Here the CDR3 DNA reads TGTGCCAGCAGTTTCTGGGGGGCTAATGAGCAGTTCTTC. Protein sequence: CASSFWGANEQFF. This sequence joins TRBV28 and TRBJ2-1; either TRBD1 or TRBD2 may fit D (6 bases each). The germline V gene encodes CDR1 MDHEN and CDR2 SYDVKM. This CDR3 is built from 13 residues. V was trimmed by 3 bases and J by 7 bases, leaving 10 bases between them.

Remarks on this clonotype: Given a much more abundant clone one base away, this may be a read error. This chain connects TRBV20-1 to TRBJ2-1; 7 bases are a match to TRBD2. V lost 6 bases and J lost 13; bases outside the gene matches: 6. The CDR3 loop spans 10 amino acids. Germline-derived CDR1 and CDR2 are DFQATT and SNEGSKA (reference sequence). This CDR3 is CSAPRTRQFF. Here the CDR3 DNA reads TGCAGTGCGCCCAGGACTAGACAGTTCTTC.

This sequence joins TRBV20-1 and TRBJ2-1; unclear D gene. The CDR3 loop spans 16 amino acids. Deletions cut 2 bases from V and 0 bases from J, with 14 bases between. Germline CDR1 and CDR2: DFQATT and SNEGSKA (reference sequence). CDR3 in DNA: TGCAGTGCTAGATCGGTTTTGAAGGGCTCCTACAATGAGCAGTTCTTC. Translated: CSARSVLKGSYNEQFF.

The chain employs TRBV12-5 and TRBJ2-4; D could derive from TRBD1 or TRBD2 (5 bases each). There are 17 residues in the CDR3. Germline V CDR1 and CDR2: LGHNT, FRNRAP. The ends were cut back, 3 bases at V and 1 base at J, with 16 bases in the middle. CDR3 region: CASGFLRGAGAKNIQYF. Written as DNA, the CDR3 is TGTGCTAGTGGTTTTCTAAGAGGGGCCGGTGCCAAAAACATTCAGTACTTC. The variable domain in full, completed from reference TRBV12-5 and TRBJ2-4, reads DARVTQTPRHKVTEMGQEVTMRCQPILGHNTVFWYRQTMMQGLELLAYFRNRAPLDDSGMPKDRFSAEMPDATLATLKIQPSEPRDSAVYFCASGFLRGAGAKNIQYFGAGTRLSVL.

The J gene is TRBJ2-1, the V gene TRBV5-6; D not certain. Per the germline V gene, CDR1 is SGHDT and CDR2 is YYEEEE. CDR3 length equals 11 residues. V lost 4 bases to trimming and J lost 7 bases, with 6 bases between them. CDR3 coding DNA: TGTGCCAGCAGCCTGCCGAATGAGCAGTTCTTC. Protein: CASSLPNEQFF.

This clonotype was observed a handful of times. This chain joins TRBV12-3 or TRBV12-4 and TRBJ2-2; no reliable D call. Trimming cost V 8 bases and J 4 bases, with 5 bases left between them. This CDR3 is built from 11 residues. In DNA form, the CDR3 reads TGTGCCAGCCGGAGCACCGGGGAGCTGTTTTTT. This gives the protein CASRSTGELFF.

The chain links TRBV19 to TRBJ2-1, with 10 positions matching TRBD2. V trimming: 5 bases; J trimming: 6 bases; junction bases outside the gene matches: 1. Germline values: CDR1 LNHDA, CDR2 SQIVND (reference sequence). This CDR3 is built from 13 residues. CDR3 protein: CASSPSGGNEQFF. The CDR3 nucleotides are TGTGCCAGTAGTCCTAGCGGGGGCAATGAGCAGTTCTTC.

CDR3 residues: CASSFSNQPQHF. For the CDR3, the DNA is TGTGCCAGCAGTTTCAGCAATCAGCCCCAGCATTTT. The chain recombines TRBV12-3 or TRBV12-4 with TRBJ1-5; no firm D call. The CDR3 is 12 residues long. V gave up 3 bases and J gave up 1 base, with 1 base separating them.

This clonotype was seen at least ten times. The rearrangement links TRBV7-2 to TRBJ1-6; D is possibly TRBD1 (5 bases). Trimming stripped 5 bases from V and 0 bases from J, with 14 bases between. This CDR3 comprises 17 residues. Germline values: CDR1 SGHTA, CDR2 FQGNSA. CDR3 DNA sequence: TGTGCCAGCAGCCTCACAGGCTTCCGCTCCTATAATTCACCCCTCCACTTT. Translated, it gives CASSLTGFRSYNSPLHF.

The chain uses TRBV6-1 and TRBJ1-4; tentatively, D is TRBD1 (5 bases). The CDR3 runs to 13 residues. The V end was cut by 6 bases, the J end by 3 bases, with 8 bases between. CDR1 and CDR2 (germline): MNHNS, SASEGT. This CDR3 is CASSREANEKLFF. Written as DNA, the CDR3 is TGTGCCAGCAGCAGGGAAGCTAATGAAAAACTGTTTTTT.

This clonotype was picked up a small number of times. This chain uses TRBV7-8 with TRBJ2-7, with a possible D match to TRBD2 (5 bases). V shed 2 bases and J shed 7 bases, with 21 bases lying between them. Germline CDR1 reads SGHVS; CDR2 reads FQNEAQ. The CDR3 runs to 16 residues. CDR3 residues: CASSLSRLAKPREQYF. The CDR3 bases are TGTGCCAGCAGCTTAAGTCGGCTAGCAAAGCCTCGAGAGCAGTACTTC.

The chain's CDR3 is CASSLQEGGLKNIQYF. CDR3 bases: TGTGCCAGCAGCTTACAGGAGGGCGGGTTAAAAAACATTCAGTACTTC. V and J are TRBV7-9 and TRBJ2-4; D may be TRBD2 (6 bases). This CDR3 contains 16 residues. V shed 2 bases and J shed 4 bases, with 15 bases lying between them. Germline CDR1 reads SEHNR; CDR2 reads FQNEAQ (reference sequence).

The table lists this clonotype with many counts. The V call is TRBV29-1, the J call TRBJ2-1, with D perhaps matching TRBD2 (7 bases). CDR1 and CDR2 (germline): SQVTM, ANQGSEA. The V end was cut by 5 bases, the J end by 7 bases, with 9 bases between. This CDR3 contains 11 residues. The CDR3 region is CSVRGGNEQFF. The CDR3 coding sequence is TGCAGCGTTAGGGGGGGGAATGAGCAGTTCTTC.

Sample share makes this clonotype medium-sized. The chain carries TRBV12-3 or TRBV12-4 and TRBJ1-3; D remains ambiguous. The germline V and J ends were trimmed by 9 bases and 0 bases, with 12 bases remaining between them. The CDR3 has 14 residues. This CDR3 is CASRRADSGNTIYF. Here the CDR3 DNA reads TGTGCCAGTAGAAGGGCAGACTCTGGAAACACCATATATTTT.

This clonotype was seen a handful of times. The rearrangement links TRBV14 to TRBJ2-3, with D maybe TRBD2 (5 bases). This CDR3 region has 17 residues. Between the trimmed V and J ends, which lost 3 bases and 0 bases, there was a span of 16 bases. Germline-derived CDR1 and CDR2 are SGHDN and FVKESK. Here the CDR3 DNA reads TGTGCCAGCAGCCATTTGCGGGTGGACTTGAGCACAGATACGCAGTATTTT. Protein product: CASSHLRVDLSTDTQYF. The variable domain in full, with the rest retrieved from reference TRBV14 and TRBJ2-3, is EAGVTQFPSHSVIEKGQTVTLRCDPISGHDNLYWYRRVMGKEIKFLLHFVKESKQDESGMPNNRFLAERTGGTYSTLKVQPAELEDSGVYFCASSHLRVDLSTDTQYFGPGTRLTVL.

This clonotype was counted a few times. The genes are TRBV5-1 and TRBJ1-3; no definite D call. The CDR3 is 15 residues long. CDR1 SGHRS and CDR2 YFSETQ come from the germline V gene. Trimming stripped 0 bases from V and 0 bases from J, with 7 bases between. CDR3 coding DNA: TGCGCCAGCAGCTTGGAGGCAGTCTCTGGAAACACCATATATTTT. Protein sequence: CASSLEAVSGNTIYF. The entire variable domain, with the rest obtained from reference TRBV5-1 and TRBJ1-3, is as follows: KAGVTQTPRYLIKTRGQQVTLSCSPISGHRSVSWYQQTPGQGLQFLFEYFSETQRNKGNFPGRFSGRQFSNSRSEMNVSTLELGDSALYLCASSLEAVSGNTIYFGEGSWLTVV.

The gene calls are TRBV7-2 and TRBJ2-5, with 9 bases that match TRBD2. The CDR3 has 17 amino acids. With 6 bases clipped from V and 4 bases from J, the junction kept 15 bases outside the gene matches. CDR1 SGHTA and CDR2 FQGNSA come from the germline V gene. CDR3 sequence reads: CASSSLRGGRAVETQYF. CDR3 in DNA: TGTGCCAGCAGTTCACTACGAGGCGGGAGGGCCGTAGAGACCCAGTACTTC.

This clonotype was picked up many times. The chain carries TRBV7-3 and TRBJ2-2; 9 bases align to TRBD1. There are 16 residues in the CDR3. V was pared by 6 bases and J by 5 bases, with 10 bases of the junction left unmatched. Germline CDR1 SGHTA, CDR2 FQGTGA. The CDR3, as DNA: TGTGCCAGCAGGGACTCACGGACAGGGGAGACCGGGGAGCTGTTTTTT. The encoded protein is CASRDSRTGETGELFF.

CDR3 DNA sequence: TGCAGTGCTAGAGATAGGACAGGACAAGACGAGCAGTACTTC. It encodes CSARDRTGQDEQYF. The rearrangement links TRBV20-1 to TRBJ2-7; 7 bases agree with TRBD1. This CDR3 comprises 14 residues. Germline assignment: CDR1 DFQATT and CDR2 SNEGSKA (reference sequence). J gave up 5 bases and V 0 bases, and 7 bases lay outside the gene matches.

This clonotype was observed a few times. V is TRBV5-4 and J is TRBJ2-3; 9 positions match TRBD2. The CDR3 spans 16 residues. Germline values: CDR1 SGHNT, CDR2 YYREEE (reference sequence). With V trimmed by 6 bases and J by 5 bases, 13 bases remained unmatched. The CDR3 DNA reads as TGTGCCAGCAAACCTAGCGGGGAGTCGCCGGGAGATACGCAGTATTTT. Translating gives CASKPSGESPGDTQYF. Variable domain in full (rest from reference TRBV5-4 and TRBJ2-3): ETGVTQSPTHLIKTRGQQVTLRCSSQSGHNTVSWYQQALGQGPQFIFQYYREEENGRGNFPPRFSGLQFPNYSSELNVNALELDDSALYLCASKPSGESPGDTQYFGPGTRLTVL.

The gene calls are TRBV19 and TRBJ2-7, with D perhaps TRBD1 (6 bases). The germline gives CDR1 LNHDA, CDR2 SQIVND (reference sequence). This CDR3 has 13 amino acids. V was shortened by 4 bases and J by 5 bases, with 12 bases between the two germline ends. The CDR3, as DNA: TGTGCCAGTAGTAGAACAGGGTTTGACGAGCAGTACTTC. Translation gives CASSRTGFDEQYF.

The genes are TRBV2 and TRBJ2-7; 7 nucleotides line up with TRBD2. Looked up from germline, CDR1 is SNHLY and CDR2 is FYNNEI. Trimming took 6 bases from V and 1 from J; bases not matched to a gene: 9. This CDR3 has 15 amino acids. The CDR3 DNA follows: TGTGCCAGCAGCGACAGTAGCGGGCTTTCCTACGAGCAGTACTTC. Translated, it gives CASSDSSGLSYEQYF.

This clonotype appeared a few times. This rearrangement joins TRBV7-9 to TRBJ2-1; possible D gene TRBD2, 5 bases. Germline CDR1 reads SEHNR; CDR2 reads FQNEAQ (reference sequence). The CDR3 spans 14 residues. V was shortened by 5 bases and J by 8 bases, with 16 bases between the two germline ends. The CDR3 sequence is CASSTELVSDEQFF. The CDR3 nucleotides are TGTGCCAGCAGCACCGAACTAGTTTCGGATGAGCAGTTCTTC.

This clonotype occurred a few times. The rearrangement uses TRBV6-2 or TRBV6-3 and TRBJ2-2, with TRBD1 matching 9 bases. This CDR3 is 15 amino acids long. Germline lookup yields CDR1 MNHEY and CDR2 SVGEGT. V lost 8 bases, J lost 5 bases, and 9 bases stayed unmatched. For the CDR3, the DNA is TGTGCCAGCTGTCGGGACAGGGTCAGGACCGGGGAGCTGTTTTTT. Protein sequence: CASCRDRVRTGELFF.

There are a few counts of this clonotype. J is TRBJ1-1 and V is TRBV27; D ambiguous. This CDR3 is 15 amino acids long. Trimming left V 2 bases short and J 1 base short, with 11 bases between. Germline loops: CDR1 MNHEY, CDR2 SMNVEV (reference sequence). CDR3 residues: CASSLLARKNTEAFF. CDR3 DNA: TGTGCCAGCAGTTTACTTGCCAGAAAGAACACTGAAGCTTTCTTT.